This passage covers 8 T cell receptor beta chains from one sample sequenced in a study of blood T cell repertoires in COVID-19. Clones were read by immunoSEQ multiplex PCR, and TCRdb kept only the in-frame ones, dropping some. The sample shows about 52,000 clones, approximately 89% of them seen only once. Sequenced: peripheral blood. The receptor set was obtained from an elderly man with active or convalescent COVID-19.

The V call is TRBV29-1, the J call TRBJ1-2; 9 bases are a match to TRBD1. V gave up 6 bases and J gave up 8 bases; unmatched junction bases: 13. This CDR3 is built from 14 residues. The V gene's germline CDR1 is SQVTM and CDR2 ANQGSEA. The CDR3 bases are TGCAGCGTGGCCGGGACAGGGAGGATCGGAGGCTACACCTTC. This codes for CSVAGTGRIGGYTF.

The J gene is TRBJ2-3, the V gene TRBV6-6; 11 nucleotides agree with TRBD1. V shed 3 bases and J 6 bases; nucleotides not matched to a gene: 5. CDR1 is MNHNY, CDR2 SVGAGI, per germline (reference sequence). There are 15 residues in the CDR3. The CDR3 DNA follows: TGTGCCAGCAGTTATCGGACAGGGGGCAGGGATACGCAGTATTTT. Protein sequence: CASSYRTGGRDTQYF.

The CDR3 sequence is CASSPRGGDGNTIYF. The CDR3 nucleotides are TGTGCCAGCAGCCCCAGGGGAGGGGATGGAAACACCATATATTTT. The V call is TRBV11-2, the J call TRBJ1-3; possibly TRBD1 for D (6 bases). V was pared by 5 bases and J by 3 bases, with 14 bases between. The germline CDR1 and CDR2 sequences are SGHAT and FQNNGV. The CDR3 extends over 15 amino acids.

The V call is TRBV5-1, the J call TRBJ2-1; 12 bases are a match to TRBD1. Germline CDR1 reads SGHRS; CDR2 reads YFSETQ. The J segment lost 7 bases and the V segment lost 4 bases, leaving 9 bases of the junction unmatched. The CDR3 length is 16 residues. The CDR3 region is CASSLPGQGAWNEQFF. As DNA, the CDR3 is TGCGCCAGCAGCCTTCCGGGACAGGGGGCTTGGAATGAGCAGTTCTTC.

This chain joins TRBV28 and TRBJ2-7, with 9 bases matching TRBD1. This CDR3 is 14 amino acids long. After removal of 7 bases from V and 1 base from J, the junction contained 5 bases not matched to a gene. The germline V gene has CDR1 MDHEN and CDR2 SYDVKM. CDR3 DNA sequence: TGTGCCAGCATCCAAGACAGGGGGTCCTACGAGCAGTACTTC. It encodes CASIQDRGSYEQYF.

The chain combines TRBV18 with TRBJ2-3; TRBD2 matches at 9 bases. J gave up 3 bases and V 3 bases, and 10 bases lay outside the gene matches. CDR1 is KGHSH, CDR2 LQKENI, per germline. The CDR3 spans 17 residues. CDR3 DNA: TGTGCCAGCTCACCCTTCGATGGGCGGGAGGGGACAGATACGCAGTATTTT. Translated: CASSPFDGREGTDTQYF.

This chain links TRBV4-1 with TRBJ2-7; 9 bases are a match to TRBD1. Germline trimming cut 2 bases from V and 0 bases from J; bases unmatched to any gene: 14. Germline values: CDR1 MGHRA, CDR2 YSYEKL. This CDR3 is built from 19 residues. In nucleotides, the CDR3 is TGCGCCAGCAGCCAATTGGACAGGGGCTACGGAAGGAGCTCCTACGAGCAGTACTTC. Translated: CASSQLDRGYGRSSYEQYF.

This clone was seen only once. The chain combines TRBV19 with TRBJ2-2; 8 nucleotides align to TRBD1. The CDR3 extends over 16 amino acids. The ends lost 4 bases at V and 3 bases at J; junction bases unmatched: 7. Germline V CDR1 and CDR2: LNHDA, SQIVND (reference sequence). The DNA of the CDR3 is TGTGCCAGTAGTAGACAGGGGAGAGGTGACACCGGGGAGCTGTTTTTT. Its protein product is CASSRQGRGDTGELFF.